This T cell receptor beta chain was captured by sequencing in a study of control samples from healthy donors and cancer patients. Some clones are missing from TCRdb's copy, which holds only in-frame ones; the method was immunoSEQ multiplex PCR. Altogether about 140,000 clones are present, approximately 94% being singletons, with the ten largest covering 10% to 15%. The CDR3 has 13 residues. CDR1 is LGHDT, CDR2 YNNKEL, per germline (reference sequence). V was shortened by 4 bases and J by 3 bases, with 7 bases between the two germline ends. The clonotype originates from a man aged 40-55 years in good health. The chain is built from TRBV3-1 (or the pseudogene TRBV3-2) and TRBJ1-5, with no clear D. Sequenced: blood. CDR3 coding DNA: TGTGCCAGCAGCCCCGGGAACAATCAGCCCCAGCATTTT. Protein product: CASSPGNNQPQHF.